Each of the 22 T cell receptor beta chains below was sequenced from the same sample in a study of early T cells in non-severe SARS-CoV-2 infection. Each CDR3 protein gets one entry after TCRdb re-called the 5' RACE reads with MiXCR. The profile shows roughly 60,000 distinct CDR3 sequences, 13% of them singletons. Sequencing used whole blood. The receptors originated from an adult who was a healthcare worker with PCR-confirmed SARS-CoV-2 infection or an uninfected control (not recorded which).

The chain couples TRBV6-1 to TRBJ2-2, with D tentatively TRBD1 (6 bases). Trimming stripped 1 base from V and 9 bases from J, with 15 bases between. The V gene's germline CDR1 is MNHNS and CDR2 SASEGT. The CDR3 extends over 15 amino acids. The CDR3 spells CASSEGTVMGRELFF. CDR3 bases: TGTGCCAGCAGTGAAGGGACAGTGATGGGAAGGGAGCTGTTTTTT.

This clonotype was seen only a few times. The gene calls are TRBV6-6 and TRBJ1-6; D is uncertain. This CDR3 comprises 13 residues. The V end was cut by 6 bases, the J end by 6 bases, with 9 bases between. Germline values: CDR1 MNHNY, CDR2 SVGAGI (reference sequence). The CDR3 nucleotides are TGTGCCAGCAGGCAGGACCTTAATTCACCCCTCCACTTT. This sequence encodes CASRQDLNSPLHF.

In its sample, this clonotype was seen a few times. V is TRBV6-5 and J is TRBJ2-1, with no clear D. The germline V gene has CDR1 MNHEY and CDR2 SVGAGI. This CDR3 spans 12 amino acids. Trimming shortened V by 5 bases and J by 10 bases, and 12 bases separated the two germline ends. CDR3 region: CASSPDSWEQFF. DNA for the CDR3: TGTGCCAGCAGTCCCGACTCATGGGAGCAGTTCTTC.

In this sample, this clonotype turned up a few times. CDR3 sequence (DNA): TGTGCCAGCAGCGCCGCGTTGCTTCAAGAGACCCAGTACTTC. This translates into CASSAALLQETQYF. This chain links TRBV9 with TRBJ2-5; no definite D call. V was pared by 3 bases and J by 2 bases, with 11 bases between. The CDR3 covers 14 residues. From germline, CDR1 is SGDLS and CDR2 YYNGEE.

This clonotype appeared a few times. The V call is TRBV7-2, the J call TRBJ1-4; unclear D gene. The CDR3 runs to 14 residues. Germline assignment: CDR1 SGHTA and CDR2 FQGNSA. V was cut by 1 base and J by 8 bases, with 11 bases left in between. The CDR3 here is CASSLDGRREKLFF. In nucleotides, the CDR3 is TGTGCCAGCAGCTTAGACGGACGGCGAGAAAAACTGTTTTTT.

The chain carries TRBV5-1 and TRBJ2-1, with TRBD1 matching 10 bases. CDR3 size: 14 residues. V was clipped by 4 bases and J by 8 bases; unmatched bases: 6. The germline CDR1 and CDR2 sequences are SGHRS and YFSETQ. CDR3 loop: CASSIGTGVHEQFF. CDR3 nucleotide sequence: TGCGCCAGCAGCATCGGGACAGGGGTCCATGAGCAGTTCTTC.

This chain connects TRBV11-2 to TRBJ2-7; TRBD1 might be the D (6 bases). Germline CDR1 reads SGHAT; CDR2 reads FQNNGV. V was cut by 1 base and J by 5 bases, with 21 bases left in between. The CDR3 is made up of 17 amino acids. Written as DNA, the CDR3 is TGTGCCAGCAGCTTAGTAGGGGGAGACAGGCGGGTACACGAGCAGTACTTC. This gives the protein CASSLVGGDRRVHEQYF.

About this clonotype itself: At one boundary the junction diverges from the germline segment, which might be a read error. J is TRBJ1-2 and V is TRBV29-1; D gene uncertain. Per the germline V gene, CDR1 is SQVTM and CDR2 is ANQGSEA. This CDR3 comprises 10 residues. The CDR3 spells CSVTDGFQGF. CDR3 coding DNA: TGCAGCGTTACTGACGGATTTCAAGGCTTC.

The V gene is TRBV5-1, the J gene TRBJ1-5; TRBD1 is a possible D gene (5 bases). CDR3 size: 14 residues. Germline CDR1 reads SGHRS; CDR2 reads YFSETQ. V lost 1 base and J 3 bases, leaving 8 bases between the germline ends. The CDR3: CASSLRGDNQPQHF. Written as DNA, the CDR3 is TGCGCCAGCAGCTTGCGAGGGGACAATCAGCCCCAGCATTTT.

This clonotype was picked up many times. The chain carries TRBV20-1 and TRBJ2-5, with D perhaps given as TRBD1 or TRBD2 (5 bases each). Germline V gene sequence: CDR1 DFQATT, CDR2 SNEGSKA (reference sequence). The CDR3 extends over 13 amino acids. Trimming took 5 bases from V and 5 from J, leaving 15 bases between them. CDR3 DNA sequence: TGCAGTGCTTCCGGGACCTTACACGAGACCCAGTACTTC. Translating gives CSASGTLHETQYF.

In its sample, this clonotype was seen a few times. This chain uses TRBV5-6 with TRBJ1-3; D not resolved. Germline CDR1 SGHDT, CDR2 YYEEEE. This CDR3 has 15 amino acids. V lost 0 bases to trimming and J lost 0 bases, with 7 bases between them. The CDR3 protein is CASSLGDRSGNTIYF. The CDR3 DNA is TGTGCCAGCAGCTTGGGAGACCGCTCTGGAAACACCATATATTTT.

The V call is TRBV6-1, the J call TRBJ2-3; D is possibly TRBD2 (6 bases). V gave up 1 base and J gave up 2 bases, with 10 bases separating them. Germline CDR1 is MNHNS and CDR2 is SASEGT. There are 15 residues in the CDR3. This CDR3 is CASSEDSGFTDTQYF. In nucleotides, the CDR3 is TGTGCCAGCAGTGAAGATAGCGGATTCACAGATACGCAGTATTTT.

The J gene is TRBJ2-7, the V gene TRBV30; no clear D gene. The V gene lost 4 bases and the J gene lost 5 bases, with 6 bases spanning the gap. CDR3 length: 10 residues. The V gene's germline CDR1 is GTSNPN and CDR2 SVGIG (reference sequence). CDR3 residues: CAWKGNEQYF. The CDR3 DNA reads as TGTGCCTGGAAGGGCAACGAGCAGTACTTC.

This clonotype was seen many times. The chain employs TRBV19 and TRBJ2-1; TRBD2 matches 14 bases. Trimming took 6 bases from V and 10 from J; bases not matched to a gene: 5. Looked up from germline, CDR1 is LNHDA and CDR2 is SQIVND (reference sequence). The CDR3 is 14 amino acids. The CDR3 reads CASSGTSGGVEQFF. DNA of the CDR3: TGTGCCAGTAGCGGGACTAGCGGGGGAGTAGAGCAGTTCTTC.

This clonotype was detected many times. The chain has TRBV9 and TRBJ1-1; 9 bases agree with TRBD1. The V and J ends lost 4 bases and 3 bases, in that order; junction bases with no gene match: 7. CDR1 and CDR2 (germline): SGDLS, YYNGEE. The CDR3 length is 15 residues. CDR3 loop: CASSLTWTGDTEAFF. CDR3 nucleotides: TGTGCCAGCAGCCTAACCTGGACAGGGGACACTGAAGCTTTCTTT.

The V gene is TRBV3-1, the J gene TRBJ2-5, with D unresolved. Between the trimmed V and J ends, which lost 1 base and 7 bases, there was a span of 4 bases. The CDR3 runs 11 residues. Per the germline V gene, CDR1 is LGHDT and CDR2 is YNNKEL (reference sequence). CDR3 DNA sequence: TGTGCCAGCAGCCAAGTAGGGACCCAGTACTTC. Its translation is CASSQVGTQYF.

The sample holds a few counts of this clonotype. V gene TRBV24-1 combines with J gene TRBJ2-1, with TRBD1 identical over 10 bases. CDR3 length equals 16 residues. J lost 7 bases, V lost 4 bases, and 9 bases had no gene match. Germline-derived CDR1 and CDR2 are KGHDR and SFDVKD. CDR3 residues: CATSDPGTGVRNEQFF. CDR3 DNA: TGTGCCACCAGTGACCCCGGGACAGGGGTTAGGAATGAGCAGTTCTTC.

The sample holds a few counts of this clonotype. The chain has TRBV24-1 and TRBJ2-2; D is ambiguous. The CDR3 loop spans 14 amino acids. CDR1 is KGHDR, CDR2 SFDVKD, per germline. With 6 bases removed from V and 6 bases from J, the gap between germline ends came to 13 bases. The CDR3 bases are TGTGCCACCAGTCTATCAGAACGGGCCGGGGAGCTGTTTTTT. Its protein is CATSLSERAGELFF.

This clonotype was observed a few times. V usage is TRBV9 and J usage is TRBJ1-3; 7 positions agree with TRBD1. CDR3 length: 13 residues. Trimming took 2 bases from V and 7 from J; bases not matched to a gene: 3. Germline values: CDR1 SGDLS, CDR2 YYNGEE. This CDR3 is CASSVGQTNTIYF. CDR3 DNA sequence: TGTGCCAGCAGCGTGGGACAGACCAACACCATATATTTT. The complete variable domain, with remaining parts taken from reference TRBV9 and TRBJ1-3, reads DSGVTQTPKHLITATGQRVTLRCSPRSGDLSVYWYQQSLDQGLQFLIQYYNGEERAKGNILERFSAQQFPDLHSELNLSSLELGDSALYFCASSVGQTNTIYFGEGSWLTVV.

In this sample, this clonotype turned up once. The DNA for the CDR3 is TGTGCCATCAGTGAAGGATACACTGAAGCTTTCTTT. This sequence encodes CAISEGYTEAFF. This chain joins TRBV10-3 and TRBJ1-1; no definite D call. This CDR3 region has 12 residues. Germline V lookup: CDR1 ENHRY, CDR2 SYGVKD. The V end lost 3 bases, the J end lost 3 bases, and 5 bases lay between the germline ends.

Worth noting for this clonotype: One end of the junction is discordant with germline, which a read error may explain. J is TRBJ2-5 and V is TRBV7-7, with D perhaps TRBD1 or TRBD2 (5 bases each). This CDR3 is 15 amino acids long. CDR1 is SSHAT, CDR2 FNYEAQ, per germline (reference sequence). The CDR3 DNA reads TGTGCTAGCAGCCCGAGTAATGGGGGTCAAGAGACCCAGTACTTC. Amino acids: CASSPSNGGQETQYF. The full variable domain, rest sourced from reference TRBV7-7 and TRBJ2-5, is GAGVSQSPRYKVTKRGQDVTLRCDPISSHATLYWYQQALGQGPEFLTYFNYEAQPDKSGLPSDRFSAERPEGSISTLTIQRTEQRDSAMYRCASSPSNGGQETQYFGPGTRLLVL.

This clonotype occurred many times. CDR3 residues: CASSQDRTGESYEQYF. CDR3 sequence (DNA): TGCGCCAGCAGCCAAGATAGGACGGGGGAATCCTACGAGCAGTACTTC. The V call is TRBV4-3, the J call TRBJ2-7, with a weak D call TRBD2 (6 bases). Germline V lookup: CDR1 LGHNA, CDR2 YSLEER. V was shortened by 0 bases and J by 1 base, with 13 bases between the two germline ends. The CDR3 is 16 amino acids.